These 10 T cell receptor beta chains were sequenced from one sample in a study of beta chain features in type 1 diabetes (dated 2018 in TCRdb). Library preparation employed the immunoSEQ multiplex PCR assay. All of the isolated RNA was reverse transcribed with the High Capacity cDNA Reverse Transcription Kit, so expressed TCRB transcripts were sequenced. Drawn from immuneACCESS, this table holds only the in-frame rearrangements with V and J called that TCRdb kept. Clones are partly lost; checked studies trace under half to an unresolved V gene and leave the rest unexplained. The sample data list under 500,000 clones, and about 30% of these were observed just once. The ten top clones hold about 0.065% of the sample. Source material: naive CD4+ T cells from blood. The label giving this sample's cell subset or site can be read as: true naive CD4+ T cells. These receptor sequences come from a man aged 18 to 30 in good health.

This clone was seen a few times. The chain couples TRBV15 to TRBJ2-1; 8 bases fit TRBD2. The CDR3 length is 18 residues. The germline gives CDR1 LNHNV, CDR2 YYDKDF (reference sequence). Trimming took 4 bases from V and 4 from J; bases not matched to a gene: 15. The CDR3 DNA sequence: TGTGCCACCAGCATTACGTCCTCGGGTAGCGGGATTTACAATGAGCAGTTCTTC. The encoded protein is CATSITSSGSGIYNEQFF.

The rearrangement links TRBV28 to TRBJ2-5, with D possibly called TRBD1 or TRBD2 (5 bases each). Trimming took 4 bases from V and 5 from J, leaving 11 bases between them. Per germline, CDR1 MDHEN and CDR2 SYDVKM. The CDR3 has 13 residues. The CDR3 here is CASSSGTRETQYF. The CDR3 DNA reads TGTGCCAGCAGTTCCGGGACCAGGGAGACCCAGTACTTC.

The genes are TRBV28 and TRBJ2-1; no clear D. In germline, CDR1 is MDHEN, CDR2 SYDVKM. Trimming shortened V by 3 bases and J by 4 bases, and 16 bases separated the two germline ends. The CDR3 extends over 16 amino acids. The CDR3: CASSFHPGEPYNEQFF. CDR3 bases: TGTGCCAGCAGTTTCCATCCGGGCGAACCTTACAATGAGCAGTTCTTC.

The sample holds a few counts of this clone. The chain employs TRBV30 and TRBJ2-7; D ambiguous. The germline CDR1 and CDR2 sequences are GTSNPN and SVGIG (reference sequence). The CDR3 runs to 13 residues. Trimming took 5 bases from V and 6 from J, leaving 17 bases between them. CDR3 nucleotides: TGTGCCTGGGAAGTTGCCCCGCTGAGCGAGCAGTACTTC. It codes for CAWEVAPLSEQYF.

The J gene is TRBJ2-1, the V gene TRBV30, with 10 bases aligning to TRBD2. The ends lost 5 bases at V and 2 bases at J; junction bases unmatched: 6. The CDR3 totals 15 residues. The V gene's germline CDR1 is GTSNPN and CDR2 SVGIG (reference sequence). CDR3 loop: CAWGSSGRAYNEQFF. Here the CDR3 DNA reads TGTGCCTGGGGCTCCAGCGGGAGGGCCTACAATGAGCAGTTCTTC.

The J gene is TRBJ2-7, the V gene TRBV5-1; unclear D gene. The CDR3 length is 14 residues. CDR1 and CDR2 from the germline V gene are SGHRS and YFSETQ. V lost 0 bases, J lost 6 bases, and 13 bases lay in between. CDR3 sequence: CASSLAYGPREQYF. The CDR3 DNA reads TGCGCCAGCAGCTTGGCCTATGGTCCGCGCGAGCAGTACTTC.

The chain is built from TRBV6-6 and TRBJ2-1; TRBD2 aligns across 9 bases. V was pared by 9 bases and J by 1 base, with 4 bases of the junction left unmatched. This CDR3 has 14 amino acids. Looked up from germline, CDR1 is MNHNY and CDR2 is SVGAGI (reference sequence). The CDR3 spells CASVREGSYNEQFF. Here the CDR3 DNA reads TGTGCCAGTGTGCGGGAGGGATCCTACAATGAGCAGTTCTTC.

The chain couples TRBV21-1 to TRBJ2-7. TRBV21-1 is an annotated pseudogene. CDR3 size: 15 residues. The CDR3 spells CASSSGTSSHYEQYF. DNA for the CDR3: TGTGCCAGCAGCAGTGGGACCTCTTCACACTACGAGCAGTACTTC.

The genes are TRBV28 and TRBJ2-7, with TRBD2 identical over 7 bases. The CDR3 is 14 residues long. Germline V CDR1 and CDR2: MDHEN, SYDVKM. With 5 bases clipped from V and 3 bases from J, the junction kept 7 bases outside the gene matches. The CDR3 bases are TGTGCCAGCAGTAGAAGACTAGCAAGCTACGAGCAGTACTTC. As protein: CASSRRLASYEQYF. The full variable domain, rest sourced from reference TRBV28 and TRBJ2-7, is DVKVTQSSRYLVKRTGEKVFLECVQDMDHENMFWYRQDPGLGLRLIYFSYDVKMKEKGDIPEGYSVSREKKERFSLILESASTNQTSMYLCASSRRLASYEQYFGPGTRLTVT.

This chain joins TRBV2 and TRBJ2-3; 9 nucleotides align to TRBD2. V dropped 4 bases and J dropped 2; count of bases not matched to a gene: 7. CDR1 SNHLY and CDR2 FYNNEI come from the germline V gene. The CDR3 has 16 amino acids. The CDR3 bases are TGTGCCAGCAGTGCCGGACTAGCGACGATCACAGATACGCAGTATTTT. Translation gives CASSAGLATITDTQYF.